Each of the 32 T cell receptor beta chains below was sequenced from the same sample in a study of glioma-infiltrating T cells after dendritic cell vaccination. Repertoires were generated with immunoSEQ multiplex PCR, while TCRdb's copy carries only in-frame clones and drops some. The sample has 45,000 to 55,000 clones; 65% to 90% are singletons. Here the sequenced sample was blood, taken before dendritic cell vaccination. These receptor sequences come from a human donor with glioblastoma.

The chain combines TRBV5-4 with TRBJ2-7; no definite D call. Trimming took 0 bases from V and 2 from J, leaving 9 bases between them. Germline V gives CDR1 SGHNT, CDR2 YYREEE (reference sequence). The CDR3 has 14 amino acids. This CDR3 reads CASSLDGAPYEQYF. DNA of the CDR3: TGTGCCAGCAGCTTGGACGGAGCGCCCTACGAGCAGTACTTC.

This clone turned up a few times. The chain has TRBV7-2 and TRBJ2-2; maybe TRBD2 (5 bases). The germline V and J ends were trimmed by 1 base and 1 base, with 10 bases remaining between them. Looked up from germline, CDR1 is SGHTA and CDR2 is FQGNSA. The CDR3 spans 16 residues. CDR3 sequence: CASSLGSVRNTGELFF. For the CDR3, the DNA is TGTGCCAGCAGCTTAGGTAGCGTTAGGAACACCGGGGAGCTGTTTTTT. The full variable domain, rest sourced from reference TRBV7-2 and TRBJ2-2, is GAGVSQSPSNKVTEKGKDVELRCDPISGHTALYWYRQSLGQGLEFLIYFQGNSAPDKSGLPSDRFSAERTGGSVSTLTIQRTQQEDSAVYLCASSLGSVRNTGELFFGEGSRLTVL.

The V call is TRBV7-5, the J call TRBJ2-3; TRBD2, as called in the table, went unchecked against the DNA. TRBV7-5 is a recognized pseudogene. The length of the CDR3 is 16 residues. This chain's CDR3 is CARSILEGIITDTQYF. Here the CDR3 DNA reads TGTGCCAGAAGCATATTGGAGGGGATCATCACAGATACGCAGTATTTT.

The chain joins TRBV5-4 to TRBJ2-3; 12 bases are a match to TRBD2. The CDR3 sequence is 15 residues long. The germline CDR1 and CDR2 sequences are SGHNT and YYREEE (reference sequence). Losses at the gene ends were 5 bases for V and 4 bases for J; bases not matched to a gene: 5. CDR3 amino acids: CASRLAGGQADTQYF. CDR3 coding DNA: TGTGCCAGCAGGCTAGCGGGGGGGCAGGCAGATACGCAGTATTTT.

The chain is built from TRBV9 and TRBJ2-1, with TRBD2 identical over 7 bases. This CDR3 contains 15 residues. With V trimmed by 3 bases and J by 0 bases, 3 bases remained unmatched. Germline-derived CDR1 and CDR2 are SGDLS and YYNGEE. CDR3 DNA sequence: TGTGCCAGCAGCGCGGCTAGCGGCTCCTACAATGAGCAGTTCTTC. This encodes CASSAASGSYNEQFF.

This chain links TRBV7-2 with TRBJ1-5; perhaps TRBD1 as D (5 bases). Trimming pared 1 base from V and 2 bases from J, leaving 15 bases between. Per germline, CDR1 SGHTA and CDR2 FQGNSA. This CDR3 has 17 amino acids. In DNA, the CDR3 is TGTGCCAGCAGCTTAGGGGTAGGGGCGATGGGCAATCAGCCCCAGCATTTT. Translating it yields CASSLGVGAMGNQPQHF.

The V and J genes are TRBV4-2 and TRBJ1-1; D uncertain. Per the germline V gene, CDR1 is LGHNA and CDR2 is YNFKEQ. The V gene lost 1 base and the J gene lost 5 bases, with 11 bases spanning the gap. The CDR3 covers 14 residues. CDR3 DNA sequence: TGTGCCAGCAGCCAAGTTGGGTCGGGGACTGAAGCTTTCTTT. It specifies CASSQVGSGTEAFF.

The chain couples TRBV19 to TRBJ2-2, with 12 bases fitting TRBD2. Per the germline V gene, CDR1 is LNHDA and CDR2 is SQIVND (reference sequence). The CDR3 totals 17 residues. With V trimmed by 6 bases and J by 4 bases, 9 bases remained unmatched. For the CDR3, the DNA is TGTGCCAGTAGAACTCCACCGGGACTAGCGGGCACCGGGGAGCTGTTTTTT. Protein: CASRTPPGLAGTGELFF.

The J gene is TRBJ1-5, the V gene TRBV7-2; 7 bases map to TRBD1. This CDR3 region has 17 residues. After removal of 5 bases from V and 2 bases from J, the junction contained 12 bases not matched to a gene. Germline V gene data show CDR1 as SGHTA and CDR2 as FQGNSA. The CDR3 region is CASSQRTAGGRNQPQHF. The CDR3 coding sequence is TGTGCCAGCAGCCAACGGACGGCAGGGGGACGCAATCAGCCCCAGCATTTT.

This clone was seen just once. The genes are TRBV2 and TRBJ1-6; D unclear. CDR1 SNHLY and CDR2 FYNNEI come from the germline V gene. The CDR3 covers 16 residues. Trimming cost V 6 bases and J 8 bases, with 20 bases left between them. This chain's CDR3 is CASRAEVARLDSPLHF. As DNA, the CDR3 is TGTGCCAGCAGAGCGGAAGTGGCCCGACTAGATTCACCCCTCCACTTT. Variable domain in full (rest from reference TRBV2 and TRBJ1-6): EPEVTQTPSHQVTQMGQEVILRCVPISNHLYFYWYRQILGQKVEFLVSFYNNEISEKSEIFDDQFSVERPDGSNFTLKIRSTKLEDSAMYFCASRAEVARLDSPLHFGNGTRLTVT.

The chain combines TRBV29-1 with TRBJ1-2, with 8 bases that match TRBD1. V lost 6 bases, J lost 3 bases, and 6 bases stayed unmatched. Germline V gene lookup returns CDR1 SQVTM and CDR2 ANQGSEA. CDR3 length: 13 amino acids. The CDR3 coding sequence is TGCAGCGTGCCTCCAGGGGGCGACTATGGCTACACCTTC. It encodes CSVPPGGDYGYTF.

J is TRBJ1-5 and V is TRBV7-9; D unclear. CDR1 is SEHNR, CDR2 FQNEAQ, per germline (reference sequence). The CDR3 extends over 12 amino acids. V lost 2 bases and J 9 bases, leaving 8 bases between the germline ends. CDR3 bases: TGTGCCAGCAGCTTAACGGGTCCGCCCCAGCATTTT. This encodes CASSLTGPPQHF.

The genes are TRBV4-2 and TRBJ1-1; D might be TRBD1 (6 bases). There are 17 residues in the CDR3. The germline V and J ends were trimmed by 0 bases and 1 base, with 15 bases remaining between them. Germline V gives CDR1 LGHNA, CDR2 YNFKEQ. CDR3 DNA: TGTGCCAGCAGCCAAGAAGTCAACAGGGCGGCGAACACTGAAGCTTTCTTT. Its protein is CASSQEVNRAANTEAFF.

This sequence joins TRBV5-4 and TRBJ2-3; D remains unclear. Trimming left V 2 bases short and J 3 bases short, with 10 bases between. The CDR3 extends over 14 amino acids. Per germline, CDR1 SGHNT and CDR2 YYREEE (reference sequence). In DNA, the CDR3 is TGTGCCAGCAGCTTCACTTCGTCGACAGATACGCAGTATTTT. Its protein product is CASSFTSSTDTQYF.

The J gene is TRBJ2-1, the V gene TRBV6-5, with D tentatively TRBD1 (6 bases). Per germline, CDR1 MNHEY and CDR2 SVGAGI. V dropped 7 bases and J dropped 8 bases, with 21 bases sitting between them. The length of the CDR3 is 15 residues. This chain's CDR3 is CASTPGAVGGYEQFF. CDR3 sequence (DNA): TGTGCCAGCACTCCCGGTGCTGTTGGGGGCTATGAGCAGTTCTTC.

V usage is TRBV18 and J usage is TRBJ2-6; 8 bases line up with TRBD1. Germline loops: CDR1 KGHSH, CDR2 LQKENI. V dropped 4 bases and J dropped 2; count of bases not matched to a gene: 1. CDR3 length equals 15 residues. CDR3 loop: CASSQDRAGANVLTF. The CDR3 nucleotides read TGTGCCAGCTCACAGGACAGGGCTGGGGCCAACGTCCTGACTTTC. The entire variable domain, with the rest obtained from reference TRBV18 and TRBJ2-6, is as follows: NAGVMQNPRHLVRRRGQEARLRCSPMKGHSHVYWYRQLPEEGLKFMVYLQKENIIDESGMPKERFSAEFPKEGPSILRIQQVVRGDSAAYFCASSQDRAGANVLTFGAGSRLTVL.

The chain combines TRBV19 with TRBJ1-3; possibly TRBD1 for D (5 bases). V was trimmed by 10 bases and J by 0 bases, leaving 13 bases between them. CDR3 length equals 14 residues. Germline loops: CDR1 LNHDA, CDR2 SQIVND (reference sequence). The CDR3 nucleotides are TGTGCCACCCGGGGGGGTTCCTCTGGAAACACCATATATTTT. This translates into CATRGGSSGNTIYF.

This clone came up once. The chain is built from TRBV19 and TRBJ1-1, with TRBD1 matching over 8 bases. Germline-derived CDR1 and CDR2 are LNHDA and SQIVND (reference sequence). Trimming cost V 10 bases and J 1 base; bases outside gene matches: 11. The CDR3 covers 15 residues. Here the CDR3 DNA reads TGTGCCACCGCGGGCCGGGACAGGCCGAACACTGAAGCTTTCTTT. Translated, it gives CATAGRDRPNTEAFF.

This sequence joins TRBV6-6 and TRBJ2-3, with D possibly being TRBD2 (6 bases). The ends were cut back, 7 bases at V and 5 bases at J, with 19 bases in the middle. This CDR3 comprises 15 residues. Germline CDR1 reads MNHNY; CDR2 reads SVGAGI (reference sequence). This CDR3 reads CASTRAGGRQDTQYF. The CDR3 DNA sequence: TGTGCCAGCACCAGAGCAGGAGGGAGGCAAGATACGCAGTATTTT.

This clone was seen only once. The genes are TRBV5-4 and TRBJ1-2; tentative D call: TRBD1 (5 bases). CDR1 and CDR2 from the germline V gene are SGHNT and YYREEE (reference sequence). The CDR3 length is 14 residues. Trimming removed 2 bases from V and 3 bases from J, with 11 bases in between. CDR3 DNA sequence: TGTGCCAGCAGCTTCCCCAGGGCTGACTATGGCTACACCTTC. It is translated as CASSFPRADYGYTF.

The V and J genes are TRBV5-1 and TRBJ2-3; the D gene is possibly TRBD1 (5 bases). This CDR3 is built from 15 residues. Germline lookup yields CDR1 SGHRS and CDR2 YFSETQ. Between the trimmed V and J ends, which lost 4 bases and 5 bases, there was a span of 17 bases. The CDR3 nucleotides are TGCGCCAGCAGCAGGACGGCAGGGTCAGAAGATACGCAGTATTTT. It codes for CASSRTAGSEDTQYF.

V gene TRBV18 combines with J gene TRBJ1-3; 8 bases agree with TRBD1. The CDR3 totals 16 residues. Germline CDR1 and CDR2: KGHSH and LQKENI. Unmatched junction bases numbered 4, after V lost 3 bases and J lost 0 bases. The CDR3 is CASSPRQGSSGNTIYF. The CDR3 DNA reads TGTGCCAGCTCACCTAGACAGGGGAGCTCTGGAAACACCATATATTTT.

V and J are TRBV18 and TRBJ1-5, with D perhaps matching TRBD1 (6 bases). Per germline, CDR1 KGHSH and CDR2 LQKENI. The CDR3 consists of 14 residues. Between the trimmed V and J ends, which lost 3 bases and 3 bases, there was a span of 9 bases. CDR3 protein: CASSPRDTNQPQHF. As DNA, the CDR3 is TGTGCCAGCTCACCCCGGGACACCAATCAGCCCCAGCATTTT.

The chain employs TRBV9 and TRBJ1-4; weak D call: TRBD1 (6 bases). Germline CDR1 is SGDLS and CDR2 is YYNGEE. The V gene lost 5 bases and the J gene lost 0 bases, with 17 bases spanning the gap. The CDR3 is 17 residues long. CDR3 sequence: CASSPRGLESTNEKLFF. DNA for the CDR3: TGTGCCAGCAGTCCCAGGGGCTTGGAATCAACTAATGAAAAACTGTTTTTT.

The rearrangement joins TRBV11-2 to TRBJ1-3, with 7 bases that match TRBD1. The CDR3 is made up of 15 amino acids. V dropped 5 bases and J dropped 0; count of bases not matched to a gene: 4. The germline V gene has CDR1 SGHAT and CDR2 FQNNGV. The CDR3 protein is CASSQTGVSGNTIYF. CDR3 nucleotides: TGTGCCAGCAGCCAAACAGGGGTCTCTGGAAACACCATATATTTT.

The rearrangement joins TRBV12-5 to TRBJ1-5; D gene unclear. Trimming stripped 6 bases from V and 5 bases from J, with 5 bases between. Germline loops: CDR1 LGHNT, CDR2 FRNRAP. The CDR3 has 11 residues. CDR3 amino acids: CASGFDQPQHF. As DNA, the CDR3 is TGTGCTAGTGGGTTCGATCAGCCCCAGCATTTT. Complete variable domain (other parts from reference TRBV12-5 and TRBJ1-5): DARVTQTPRHKVTEMGQEVTMRCQPILGHNTVFWYRQTMMQGLELLAYFRNRAPLDDSGMPKDRFSAEMPDATLATLKIQPSEPRDSAVYFCASGFDQPQHFGDGTRLSIL.

This clone was picked up a small number of times. This rearrangement joins TRBV11-2 to TRBJ1-1; TRBD1 matches at 7 bases. V gave up 1 base and J gave up 4 bases; unmatched junction bases: 6. This CDR3 has 15 amino acids. Germline V gene data show CDR1 as SGHAT and CDR2 as FQNNGV. CDR3 in DNA: TGTGCCAGCAGCTTAGCTCCAGGGGGGATCACTGAAGCTTTCTTT. Translated: CASSLAPGGITEAFF.

This clone was detected only once. This sequence joins TRBV30 and TRBJ1-3; D perhaps matches TRBD1 (6 bases). The V gene's germline CDR1 is GTSNPN and CDR2 SVGIG (reference sequence). Trimming took 5 bases from V and 1 from J, leaving 12 bases between them. CDR3 length: 14 amino acids. The CDR3 coding sequence is TGTGCCTGGGGGCGGGGGCTATCTGGAAACACCATATATTTT. Translation gives CAWGRGLSGNTIYF.

The chain recombines TRBV19 with TRBJ1-1; D not resolved. Trimming left V 3 bases short and J 6 bases short, with 14 bases between. This CDR3 spans 14 amino acids. In germline, CDR1 is LNHDA, CDR2 SQIVND (reference sequence). Written as DNA, the CDR3 is TGTGCCAGTAGTATTGCCCGGGTAGAGGCTGAAGCTTTCTTT. As protein: CASSIARVEAEAFF.

The rearrangement links TRBV7-8 to TRBJ2-2; TRBD2 matches 7 bases. The germline V gene has CDR1 SGHVS and CDR2 FQNEAQ. The ends lost 3 bases at V and 9 bases at J; junction bases unmatched: 10. This CDR3 contains 15 residues. The CDR3 nucleotides are TGTGCCAGCAGCTTGTCCGGGGCGGGAGCGAGGGAGCTGTTTTTT. Its translation: CASSLSGAGARELFF.

This chain links TRBV14 with TRBJ1-1; 8 bases align to TRBD1. Germline values: CDR1 SGHDN, CDR2 FVKESK. Trimming cost V 2 bases and J 4 bases; bases outside gene matches: 6. The CDR3 sequence is 15 residues long. CDR3 sequence (DNA): TGTGCCAGCAGCCAAAGACAGGGGTTGGGCACTGAAGCTTTCTTT. It yields the protein CASSQRQGLGTEAFF.

The V gene is TRBV5-1, the J gene TRBJ2-2, with D perhaps TRBD2 (5 bases). CDR3 length: 14 residues. Trimming left V 7 bases short and J 5 bases short, with 15 bases between. Germline loops: CDR1 SGHRS, CDR2 YFSETQ. CDR3 protein: CASLEAGGTGELFF. In DNA, the CDR3 is TGCGCCAGCCTGGAGGCAGGCGGGACCGGGGAGCTGTTTTTT.